This TCR beta chain appears in the sequencing data of a study of OX40 agonist ivuxolimab in advanced cancers. There are 14 residues in the CDR3. The germline gives CDR1 SGHAT, CDR2 FQNNGV. V shed 1 base, J shed 10 bases, and the junction held 4 bases outside the gene matches. TCRdb's table, derived via immunoSEQ multiplex PCR, lists solely in-frame clones and lacks some. The sample comprises just under 65,000 clones, about 90% of which are singletons, and approximately 5.2% rests with the top ten. This TCR was sampled from an adult with an advanced solid tumor such as melanoma, head and neck, liver or kidney cancer. V gene TRBV11-2 combines with J gene TRBJ2-4, with TRBD1 matching 10 bases. The material was CD4+ or CD8+ T cells sorted from blood, obtained in a trial of the OX40 agonist ivuxolimab. DNA for the CDR3: TGTGCCAGCAGCTTAGCCAGGACAGGGGGAATTCAGTACTTC. Its translation is CASSLARTGGIQYF.